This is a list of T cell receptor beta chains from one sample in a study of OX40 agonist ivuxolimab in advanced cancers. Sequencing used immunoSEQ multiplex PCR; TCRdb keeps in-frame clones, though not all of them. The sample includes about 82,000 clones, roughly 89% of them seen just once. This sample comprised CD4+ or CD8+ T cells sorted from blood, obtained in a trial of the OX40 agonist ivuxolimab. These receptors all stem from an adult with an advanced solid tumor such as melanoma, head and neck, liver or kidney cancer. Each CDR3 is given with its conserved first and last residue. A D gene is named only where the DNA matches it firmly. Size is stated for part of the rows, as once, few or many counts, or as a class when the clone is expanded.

CASSLYRGQYNEQFF,TGTGCCAGCAGCTTGTACAGGGGACAATACAATGAGCAGTTCTTC,.,TRBD1,TRBJ2-1,TRBV5-6
CAWSPPGTSREQYF,TGTGCCTGGAGTCCACCGGGAACGTCTCGGGAGCAGTACTTC,.,.,TRBJ2-7,TRBV30
CASRTRRGSTEAFF,TGTGCCAGCAGAACCCGTCGGGGGAGCACTGAAGCTTTCTTT,once,.,TRBJ1-1,TRBV6-6
CASSFSGVATGELFF,TGCGCCAGCAGCTTCTCTGGAGTTGCCACCGGGGAGCTGTTTTTT,.,.,TRBJ2-2,TRBV5-1
CASSPPQGQGELFF,TGTGCCAGCTCACCACCACAGGGGCAAGGGGAGCTGTTTTTT,.,TRBD1,TRBJ2-2,TRBV18
CASSDRGDSPLHF,TGTGCCAGCAGTGATCGGGGCGATTCACCCCTCCACTTT,.,.,TRBJ1-6,TRBV25-1
CASSQGPETQYF,TGTGCCAGCTCCCAGGGCCCGGAGACCCAGTACTTC,.,.,TRBJ2-5,TRBV2
CASSLVSLGTQYF,TGTGCCAGCAGCTTAGTTAGCCTTGGGACCCAGTACTTC,.,.,TRBJ2-5,TRBV7-9
CASGLVRLGRVTEAFF,TGTGCTAGTGGTTTGGTACGGCTAGGAAGGGTCACTGAAGCTTTCTTT,once,.,TRBJ1-1,TRBV12-5
CASRTAEGTSASTDTQYF,TGCGCCAGTCGGACAGCAGAAGGGACTAGTGCGAGCACAGATACGCAGTATTTT,.,TRBD2,TRBJ2-3,TRBV5-1
CASRPTGGVSDGYTF,TGCGCCAGCCGCCCCACAGGGGGCGTCAGTGATGGCTACACCTTC,.,TRBD1,TRBJ1-2,TRBV5-1
CASSIGPGRPRWGDGYTF,TGTGCCAGTAGTATTGGCCCGGGACGTCCAAGGTGGGGCGATGGCTACACCTTC,.,.,TRBJ1-2,TRBV19
CASSPGRSYEQYF,TGTGCCAGCTCACCGGGACGGTCCTACGAGCAGTACTTC,.,.,TRBJ2-7,TRBV18
CASSSGTGYEQYF,TGCGCCAGCAGCTCGGGGACAGGCTACGAGCAGTACTTC,.,TRBD1,TRBJ2-7,TRBV5-1
CASRTGTGMGETQYF,TGTGCCAGTAGAACCGGGACAGGGATGGGAGAGACCCAGTACTTC,.,TRBD1,TRBJ2-5,TRBV19
CASSLSGNQETQYF,TGTGCCAGCAGTTTATCGGGGAACCAAGAGACCCAGTACTTC,.,.,TRBJ2-5,TRBV27
CASSSGVRDGETQYF,TGCGCCAGCAGCTCGGGGGTAAGGGACGGAGAGACCCAGTACTTC,.,.,TRBJ2-5,TRBV5-1
CASSLSSATLGYTF,TGCGCCAGCAGCTTGTCGTCTGCTACGCTCGGCTACACCTTC,once,.,TRBJ1-2,TRBV5-1
CANSLAASGGRNEQFF,TGCGCCAACAGCTTGGCTGCTAGCGGGGGGCGCAATGAGCAGTTCTTC,.,TRBD2,TRBJ2-1,TRBV5-1
CASSSGLAGATGELFF,TGCGCCAGCAGCTCCGGACTAGCGGGAGCCACCGGGGAGCTGTTTTTT,.,TRBD2,TRBJ2-2,TRBV5-1
CASTRGRMEPYEQYF,TGTGCCAGCACCCGAGGGAGGATGGAGCCCTACGAGCAGTACTTC,.,.,TRBJ2-7,TRBV6-1
CASSRQGVNSPLHF,TGTGCCAGTAGTAGACAGGGGGTAAATTCACCCCTCCACTTT,.,TRBD1,TRBJ1-6,TRBV19
CAWSVSKTGGDGYTF,TGTGCCTGGAGTGTGAGTAAGACAGGGGGCGATGGCTACACCTTC,.,TRBD1,TRBJ1-2,TRBV30
CASSRPGQINYGYTF,TGTGCCAGCAGCCGCCCGGGACAAATTAACTATGGCTACACCTTC,.,.,TRBJ1-2,TRBV7-2
CSVRIGGAPKNIQYF,TGCAGCGTTAGAATCGGGGGCGCCCCCAAAAACATTCAGTACTTC,once,.,TRBJ2-4,TRBV29-1
CASSFGTGSTGELFF,TGTGCCAGCAGCTTTGGGACAGGGTCCACCGGGGAGCTGTTTTTT,.,TRBD1,TRBJ2-2,TRBV7-9
CASGLTRESGTQYF,TGCGCCAGCGGGCTGACTAGAGAATCCGGTACGCAGTATTTT,.,.,TRBJ2-3,TRBV10-2
CASSAGTDTQYF,TGCGCCAGCAGTGCGGGCACAGATACGCAGTATTTT,.,.,TRBJ2-3,TRBV10-1
CAWSVTNQPQHF,TGTGCCTGGAGTGTAACGAATCAGCCCCAGCATTTT,few,.,TRBJ1-5,TRBV30
CASSLGPGDSPLHF,TGCGCCAGCAGCTTGGGACCGGGGGATTCACCCCTCCACTTT,once,.,TRBJ1-6,TRBV5-1
CASSLGGDTQYF,TGTGCCAGTAGTTTGGGGGGAGATACGCAGTATTTT,.,.,TRBJ2-3,TRBV19
CASTPTGGVYEQYF,TGTGCCAGTACCCCTACGGGCGGGGTATACGAGCAGTACTTC,.,.,TRBJ2-7,TRBV19
CASSADRVYGYTF,TGTGCCAGCTCGGCGGACAGGGTCTATGGCTACACCTTC,.,TRBD1,TRBJ1-2,TRBV18
CASNRVGNEQFF,TGTGCCAGCAACAGGGTTGGCAATGAGCAGTTCTTC,.,.,TRBJ2-1,TRBV6-1
CASSNNPQDTGNTIYF,TGCGCCAGCAGCAATAACCCACAGGACACAGGAAACACCATATATTTT,.,.,TRBJ1-3,TRBV5-1
CASSRPPGGSPDTQYF,TGTGCCAGCAGCAGGCCCCCAGGGGGCTCCCCAGATACGCAGTATTTT,once,.,TRBJ2-3,TRBV21-1
CATRPDSYEQYF,TGTGCCACACGGCCCGACTCCTACGAGCAGTACTTC,.,.,TRBJ2-7,TRBV6-1
CSVATVQPQHF,TGCAGTGTTGCGACAGTTCAGCCCCAGCATTTT,few,.,TRBJ1-5,TRBV20-1
CASSEGVGAGSTGELFF,TGTGCCAGCAGTGAAGGTGTTGGGGCAGGGAGCACCGGGGAGCTGTTTTTT,.,.,TRBJ2-2,TRBV6-1
CASSFGVSYNEQFF,TGTGCCAGCAGCTTTGGGGTCTCCTACAATGAGCAGTTCTTC,.,.,TRBJ2-1,TRBV11-3
CASSLTSGRVYNEQFF,TGTGCCAGCAGCCTGACTAGCGGGAGGGTGTACAATGAGCAGTTCTTC,.,TRBD2,TRBJ2-1,TRBV7-9
CASTLAGQANSPLHF,TGTGCCAGCACTCTAGCGGGACAGGCGAATTCACCCCTCCACTTT,.,TRBD1,TRBJ1-6,TRBV5-5
CASSPKLAGGSGTDTQYF,TGTGCTAGCAGCCCTAAGCTAGCGGGGGGTAGCGGTACAGATACGCAGTATTTT,.,TRBD2,TRBJ2-3,TRBV7-7
CASSESGVGNQPQHF,TGTGCCAGCAGTGAATCGGGAGTTGGCAATCAGCCCCAGCATTTT,.,.,TRBJ1-5,TRBV6-1
CASSRSGQGVEKLFF,TGCGCCAGCAGCCGTTCGGGACAGGGGGTCGAAAAACTGTTTTTT,.,TRBD1,TRBJ1-4,TRBV5-1
CASSFSGLADTDTQYF,TGTGCCAGCAGCTTTTCGGGACTAGCGGACACAGATACGCAGTATTTT,.,TRBD2,TRBJ2-3,TRBV5-6
CASSDPGTGTDEQFF,TGCGCCAGCAGTGACCCCGGGACAGGGACCGATGAGCAGTTCTTC,.,TRBD1,TRBJ2-1,TRBV10-1
CAWSVGGSEQYF,TGTGCCTGGAGTGTTGGGGGAAGCGAGCAGTACTTC,.,.,TRBJ2-7,TRBV30
CASSFLGGTNSPLHF,TGTGCCAGCAGCTTCCTCGGCGGGACTAATTCACCCCTCCACTTT,.,.,TRBJ1-6,TRBV5-8
CASSAGGGYYNEQFF,TGTGCCAGCAGCGCCGGCGGGGGGTATTACAATGAGCAGTTCTTC,.,TRBD2,TRBJ2-1,TRBV7-3
CASSLNQAGTDYGYTF,TGTGCCAGCAGCTTAAATCAGGCAGGGACCGACTATGGCTACACCTTC,.,.,TRBJ1-2,TRBV7-2
CASSSRSALNTEAFF,TGTGCCAGCAGCTCCCGTTCAGCATTGAACACTGAAGCTTTCTTT,.,.,TRBJ1-1,TRBV7-9